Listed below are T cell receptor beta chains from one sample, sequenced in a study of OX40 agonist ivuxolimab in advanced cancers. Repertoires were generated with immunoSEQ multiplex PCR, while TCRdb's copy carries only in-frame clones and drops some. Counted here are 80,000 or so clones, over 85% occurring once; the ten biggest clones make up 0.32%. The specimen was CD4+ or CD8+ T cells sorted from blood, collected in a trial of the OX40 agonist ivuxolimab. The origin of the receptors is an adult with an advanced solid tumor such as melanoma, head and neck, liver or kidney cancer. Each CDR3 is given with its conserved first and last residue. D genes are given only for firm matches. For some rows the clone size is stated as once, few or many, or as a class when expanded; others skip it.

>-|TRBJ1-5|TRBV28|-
CASGSARGFNQPQHF
TGTGCCAGTGGTAGCGCCAGGGGATTTAATCAGCCCCAGCATTTT
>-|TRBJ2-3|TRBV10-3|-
CAISGTDTDTQYF
TGTGCCATCAGTGGGACAGACACAGATACGCAGTATTTT
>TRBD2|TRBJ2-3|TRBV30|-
CACRGTSGTDTQYF
TGTGCCTGTCGCGGGACTAGCGGCACAGATACGCAGTATTTT
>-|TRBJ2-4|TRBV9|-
CASSVGVAKNIQYF
TGTGCCAGCAGCGTAGGTGTAGCCAAAAACATTCAGTACTTC
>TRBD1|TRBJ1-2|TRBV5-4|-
CASSLPTGSNYGYTF
TGTGCCAGCAGCTTACCGACAGGGTCTAACTATGGCTACACCTTC
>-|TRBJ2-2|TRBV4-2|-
CASSQFSGSLTGELFF
TGTGCCAGCAGCCAGTTTAGCGGTTCCTTAACCGGGGAGCTGTTTTTT
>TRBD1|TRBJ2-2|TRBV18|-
CASTGQGNTGELFF
TGTGCCAGCACGGGACAGGGGAACACCGGGGAGCTGTTTTTT
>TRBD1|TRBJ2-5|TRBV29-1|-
CSVDSGGETQYF
TGCAGCGTTGACTCAGGGGGAGAGACCCAGTACTTC
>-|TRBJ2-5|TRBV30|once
CAWSGRGPGETQYF
TGTGCCTGGAGTGGGAGGGGGCCGGGAGAGACCCAGTACTTC
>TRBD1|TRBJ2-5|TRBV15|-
CATSRTGTGVETQYF
TGTGCCACCAGCAGAACCGGGACAGGGGTGGAGACCCAGTACTTC
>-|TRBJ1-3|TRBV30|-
CAWSPGQGNTIYF
TGTGCCTGGAGTCCCGGGCAAGGAAACACCATATATTTT
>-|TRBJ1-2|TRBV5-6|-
CASRNPGMGGYTF
TGTGCCAGCAGGAATCCCGGGATGGGAGGCTACACCTTC
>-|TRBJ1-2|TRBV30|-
CAWSRTVALYGYTF
TGTGCCTGGAGTCGGACAGTGGCTCTTTATGGCTACACCTTC
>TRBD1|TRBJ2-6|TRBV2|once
CASSVGTGSSGANVLTF
TGTGCCAGCAGTGTGGGGACAGGGAGCTCTGGGGCCAACGTCCTGACTTTC
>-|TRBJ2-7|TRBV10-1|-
CASSDSSYEQYF
TGCGCCAGCAGTGACAGCTCCTACGAGCAGTACTTC
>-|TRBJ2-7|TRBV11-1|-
CASSLEVDVTYEQYF
TGTGCCAGCAGCTTAGAGGTTGACGTAACCTACGAGCAGTACTTC
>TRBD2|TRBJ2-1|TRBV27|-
CASSSPGTSAHNEQFF
TGTGCCAGCAGTTCCCCCGGGACTAGCGCCCACAATGAGCAGTTCTTC
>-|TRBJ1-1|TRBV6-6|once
CASKRQEGNTEAFF
TGTGCCAGCAAACGACAGGAGGGGAACACTGAAGCTTTCTTT
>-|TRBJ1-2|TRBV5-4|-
CASSSGQGLYYGYTF
TGTGCCAGCAGCTCAGGGCAGGGATTATACTATGGCTACACCTTC
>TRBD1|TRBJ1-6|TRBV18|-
CASSPLTGGSYNSPLHF
TGTGCCAGCTCACCACTTACAGGGGGCTCCTATAATTCACCCCTCCACTTT
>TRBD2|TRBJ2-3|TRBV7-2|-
CASSFQGTSGMKTDTQYF
TGTGCCAGCAGCTTCCAAGGGACTAGCGGGATGAAAACAGATACGCAGTATTTT
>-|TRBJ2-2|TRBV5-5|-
CASSPVGRVNTGELFF
TGTGCCAGCAGCCCTGTGGGCAGGGTCAACACCGGGGAGCTGTTTTTT
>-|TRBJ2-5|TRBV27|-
CASSLKTTGETQYF
TGTGCCAGCAGTCTGAAAACTACGGGGGAGACCCAGTACTTC
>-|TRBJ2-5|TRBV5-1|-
CASSPTPRGETQYF
TGCGCCAGCAGCCCGACCCCCCGAGGAGAGACCCAGTACTTC
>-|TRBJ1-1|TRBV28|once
CASSLANRREAFF
TGTGCCAGCAGTTTAGCCAACAGGAGGGAAGCTTTCTTT
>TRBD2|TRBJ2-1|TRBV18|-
CASSPQTSGHNEQFF
TGTGCCAGCTCACCACAGACTAGCGGCCACAATGAGCAGTTCTTC